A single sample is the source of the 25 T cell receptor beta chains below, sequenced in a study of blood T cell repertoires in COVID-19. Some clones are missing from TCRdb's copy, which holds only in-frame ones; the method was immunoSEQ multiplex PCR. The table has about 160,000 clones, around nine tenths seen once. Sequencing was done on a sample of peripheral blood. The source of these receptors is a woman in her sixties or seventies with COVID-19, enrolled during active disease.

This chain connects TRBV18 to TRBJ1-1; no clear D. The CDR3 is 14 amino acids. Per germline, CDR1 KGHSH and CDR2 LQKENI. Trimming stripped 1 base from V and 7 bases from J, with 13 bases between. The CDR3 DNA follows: TGTGCCAGCTCACCACTTACCGAGGTTGGTGAAGCTTTCTTT. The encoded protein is CASSPLTEVGEAFF.

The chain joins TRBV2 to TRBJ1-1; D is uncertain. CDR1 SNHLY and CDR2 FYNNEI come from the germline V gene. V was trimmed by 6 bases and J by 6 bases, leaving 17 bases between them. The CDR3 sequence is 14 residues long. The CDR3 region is CASRGGQYVAEAFF. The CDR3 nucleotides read TGTGCCAGCAGAGGCGGGCAGTACGTCGCTGAAGCTTTCTTT.

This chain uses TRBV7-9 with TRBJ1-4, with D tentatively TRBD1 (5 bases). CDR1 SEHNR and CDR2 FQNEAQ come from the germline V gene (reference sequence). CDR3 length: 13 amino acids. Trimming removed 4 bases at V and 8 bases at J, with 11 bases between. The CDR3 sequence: CASSSYQGEKLFF. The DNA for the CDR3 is TGTGCCAGCAGCTCCTATCAGGGCGAAAAACTGTTTTTT.

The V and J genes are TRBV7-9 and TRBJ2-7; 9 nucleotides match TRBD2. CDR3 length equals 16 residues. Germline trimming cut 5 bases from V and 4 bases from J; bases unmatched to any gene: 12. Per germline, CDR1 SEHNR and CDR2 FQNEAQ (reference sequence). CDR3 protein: CASSASGIAALYEQYF. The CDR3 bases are TGTGCCAGCAGCGCTAGCGGGATCGCCGCCCTTTACGAGCAGTACTTC.

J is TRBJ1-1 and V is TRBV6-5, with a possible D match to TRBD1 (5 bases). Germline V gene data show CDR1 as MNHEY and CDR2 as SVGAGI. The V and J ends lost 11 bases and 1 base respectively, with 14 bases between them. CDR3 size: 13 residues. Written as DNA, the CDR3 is TGTGCCGTCGGGCGGGGGAAGAACACTGAAGCTTTCTTT. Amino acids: CAVGRGKNTEAFF.

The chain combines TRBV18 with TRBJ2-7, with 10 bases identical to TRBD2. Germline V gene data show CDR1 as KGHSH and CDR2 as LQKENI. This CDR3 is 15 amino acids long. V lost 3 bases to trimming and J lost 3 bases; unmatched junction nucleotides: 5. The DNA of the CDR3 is TGTGCCAGCTCACCTTCTAGCGGGGGTAGCTACGAGCAGTACTTC. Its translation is CASSPSSGGSYEQYF.

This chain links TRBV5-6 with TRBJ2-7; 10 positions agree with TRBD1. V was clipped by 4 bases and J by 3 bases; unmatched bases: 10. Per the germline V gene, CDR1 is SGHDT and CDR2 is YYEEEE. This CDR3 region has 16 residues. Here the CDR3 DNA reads TGTGCCAGCAGCCCAACCTTCCGGGACAGGGGCTACGAGCAGTACTTC. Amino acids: CASSPTFRDRGYEQYF. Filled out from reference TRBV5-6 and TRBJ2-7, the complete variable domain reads DAGVTQSPTHLIKTRGQQVTLRCSPKSGHDTVSWYQQALGQGPQFIFQYYEEEERQRGNFPDRFSGHQFPNYSSELNVNALLLGDSALYLCASSPTFRDRGYEQYFGPGTRLTVT.

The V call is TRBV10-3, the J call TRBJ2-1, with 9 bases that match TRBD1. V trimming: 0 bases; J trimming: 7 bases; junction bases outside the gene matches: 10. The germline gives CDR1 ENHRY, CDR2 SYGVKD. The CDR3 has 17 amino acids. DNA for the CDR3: TGTGCCATCAGTGAGTCCATGGGGACAGGGAGGAGGAATGAGCAGTTCTTC. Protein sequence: CAISESMGTGRRNEQFF.

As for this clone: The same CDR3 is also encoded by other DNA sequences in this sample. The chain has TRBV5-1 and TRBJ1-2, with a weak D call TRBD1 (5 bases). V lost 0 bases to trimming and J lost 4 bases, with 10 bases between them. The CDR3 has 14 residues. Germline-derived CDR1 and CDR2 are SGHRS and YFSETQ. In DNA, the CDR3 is TGCGCCAGCAGCTTGGGGCAGGGCACCTATGGCTACACCTTC. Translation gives CASSLGQGTYGYTF.

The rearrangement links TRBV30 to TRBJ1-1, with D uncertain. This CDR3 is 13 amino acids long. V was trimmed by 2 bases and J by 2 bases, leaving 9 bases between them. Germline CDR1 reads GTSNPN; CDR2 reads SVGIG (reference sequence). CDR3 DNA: TGTGCCTGGAGTCGGAGTCAAAACACTGAAGCTTTCTTT. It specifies CAWSRSQNTEAFF.

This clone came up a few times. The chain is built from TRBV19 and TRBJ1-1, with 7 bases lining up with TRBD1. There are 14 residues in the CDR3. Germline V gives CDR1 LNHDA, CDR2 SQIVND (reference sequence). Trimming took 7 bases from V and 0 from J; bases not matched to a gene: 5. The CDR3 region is CASNSGQLNTEAFF. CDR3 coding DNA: TGTGCCAGTAACTCGGGACAGCTGAACACTGAAGCTTTCTTT.

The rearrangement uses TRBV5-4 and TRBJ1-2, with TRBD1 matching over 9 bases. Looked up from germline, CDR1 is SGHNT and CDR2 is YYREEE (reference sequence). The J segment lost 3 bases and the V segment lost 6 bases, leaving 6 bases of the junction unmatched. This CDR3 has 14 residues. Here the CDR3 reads CASNEQGADYGYTF. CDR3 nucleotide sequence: TGTGCCAGCAACGAACAGGGGGCGGACTATGGCTACACCTTC.

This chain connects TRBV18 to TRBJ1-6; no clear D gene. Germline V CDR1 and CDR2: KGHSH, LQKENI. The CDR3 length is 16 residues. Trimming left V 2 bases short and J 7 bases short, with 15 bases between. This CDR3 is CASSPSSPNMNSPLHF. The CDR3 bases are TGTGCCAGCTCACCATCATCCCCCAACATGAATTCACCCCTCCACTTT.

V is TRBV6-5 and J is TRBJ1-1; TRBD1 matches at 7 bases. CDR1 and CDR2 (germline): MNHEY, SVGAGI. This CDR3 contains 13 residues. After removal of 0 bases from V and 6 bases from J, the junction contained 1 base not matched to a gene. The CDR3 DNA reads TGTGCCAGCAGTTACTCGAGGGGGCCTGAAGCTTTCTTT. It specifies CASSYSRGPEAFF.

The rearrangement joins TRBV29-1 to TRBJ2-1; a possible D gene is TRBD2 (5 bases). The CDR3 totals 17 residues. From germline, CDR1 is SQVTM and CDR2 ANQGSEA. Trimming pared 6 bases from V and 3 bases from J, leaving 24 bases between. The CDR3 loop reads CSVDAINPSLYYNEQFF. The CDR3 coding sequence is TGCAGCGTAGACGCTATAAATCCTAGCTTGTACTACAATGAGCAGTTCTTC.

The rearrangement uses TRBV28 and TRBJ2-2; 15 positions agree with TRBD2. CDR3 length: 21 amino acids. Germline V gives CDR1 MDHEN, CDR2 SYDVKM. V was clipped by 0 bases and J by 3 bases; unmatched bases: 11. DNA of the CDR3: TGTGCCAGCAGTTTATGGGTGGGACGAGGGACTAGCGGGAGGTACACCGGGGAGCTGTTTTTT. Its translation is CASSLWVGRGTSGRYTGELFF.

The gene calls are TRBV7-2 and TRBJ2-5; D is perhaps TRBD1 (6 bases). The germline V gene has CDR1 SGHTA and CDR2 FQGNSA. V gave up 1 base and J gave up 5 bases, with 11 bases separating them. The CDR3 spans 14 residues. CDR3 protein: CASSLVWGRETQYF. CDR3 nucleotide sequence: TGTGCCAGCAGCTTAGTTTGGGGGCGGGAGACCCAGTACTTC.

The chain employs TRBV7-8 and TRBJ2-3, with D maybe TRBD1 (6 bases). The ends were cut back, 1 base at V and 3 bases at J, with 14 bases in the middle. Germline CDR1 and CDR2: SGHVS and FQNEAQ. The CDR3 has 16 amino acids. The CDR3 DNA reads TGTGCCAGCAGCTTAGTGTCGGACAGATTTACAGATACGCAGTATTTT. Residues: CASSLVSDRFTDTQYF.

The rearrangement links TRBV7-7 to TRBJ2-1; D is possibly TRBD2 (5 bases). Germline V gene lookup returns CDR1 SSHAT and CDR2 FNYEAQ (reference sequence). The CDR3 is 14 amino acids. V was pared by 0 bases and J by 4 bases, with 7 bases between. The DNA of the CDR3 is TGTGCCAGCAGCTTAGCGGGAGAGTACAATGAGCAGTTCTTC. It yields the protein CASSLAGEYNEQFF.

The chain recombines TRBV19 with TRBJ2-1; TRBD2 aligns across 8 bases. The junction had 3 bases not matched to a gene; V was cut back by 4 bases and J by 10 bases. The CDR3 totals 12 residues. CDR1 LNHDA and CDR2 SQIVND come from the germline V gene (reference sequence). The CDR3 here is CASSSPGGEQFF. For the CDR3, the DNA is TGTGCCAGTAGTAGTCCGGGGGGGGAGCAGTTCTTC.

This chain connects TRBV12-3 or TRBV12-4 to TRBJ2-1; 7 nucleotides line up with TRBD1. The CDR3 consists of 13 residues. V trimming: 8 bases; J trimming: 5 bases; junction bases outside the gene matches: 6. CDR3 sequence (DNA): TGTGCCAGCGAGACAGGGCTCAACAATGAGCAGTTCTTC. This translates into CASETGLNNEQFF.

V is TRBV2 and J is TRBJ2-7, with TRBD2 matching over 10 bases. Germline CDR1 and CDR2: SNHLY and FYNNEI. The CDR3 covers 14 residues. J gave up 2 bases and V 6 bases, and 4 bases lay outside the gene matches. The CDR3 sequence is CASRPSGGTYEQYF. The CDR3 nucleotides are TGTGCCAGCAGACCTAGCGGGGGCACCTACGAGCAGTACTTC.

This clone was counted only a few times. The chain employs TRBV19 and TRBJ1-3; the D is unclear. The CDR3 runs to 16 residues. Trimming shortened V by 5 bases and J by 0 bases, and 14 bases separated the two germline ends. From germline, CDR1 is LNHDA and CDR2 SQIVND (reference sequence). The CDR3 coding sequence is TGTGCCAGTAGTGTGCAGAGGGCGAGCTCTGGAAACACCATATATTTT. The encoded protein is CASSVQRASSGNTIYF. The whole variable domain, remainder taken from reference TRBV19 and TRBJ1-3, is DGGITQSPKYLFRKEGQNVTLSCEQNLNHDAMYWYRQDPGQGLRLIYYSQIVNDFQKGDIAEGYSVSREKKESFPLTVTSAQKNPTAFYLCASSVQRASSGNTIYFGEGSWLTVV.

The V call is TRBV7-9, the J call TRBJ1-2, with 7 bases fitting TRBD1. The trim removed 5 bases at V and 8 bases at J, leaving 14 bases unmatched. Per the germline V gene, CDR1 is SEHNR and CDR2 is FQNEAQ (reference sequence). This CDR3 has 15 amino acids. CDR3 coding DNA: TGTGCCAGCAGCGCCAGGGACAGTCGGCCGGGAGGCTACACCTTC. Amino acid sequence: CASSARDSRPGGYTF.

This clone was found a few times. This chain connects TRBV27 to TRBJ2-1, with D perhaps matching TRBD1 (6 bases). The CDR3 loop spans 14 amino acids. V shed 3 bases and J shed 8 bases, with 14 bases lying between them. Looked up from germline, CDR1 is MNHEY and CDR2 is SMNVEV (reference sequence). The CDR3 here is CASSLYPRGDEQFF. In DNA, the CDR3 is TGTGCCAGCAGTTTGTATCCCAGGGGTGATGAGCAGTTCTTC.